A single sample gave rise to the 32 T cell receptor beta chains below, sequenced in a study of blood T cell repertoires in COVID-19. The data were produced by immunoSEQ multiplex PCR, yet TCRdb's version contains in-frame clones alone and is incomplete. The sample yields about 300,000 clones, 70% to 90% seen once. The sample was PBMCs or T cells enriched from blood (not recorded which). These receptors were taken from a woman aged 25-40 years who had recovered from COVID-19.

This chain links TRBV5-1 with TRBJ1-4; perhaps TRBD1 as D (6 bases). The CDR3 has 15 residues. CDR1 and CDR2 from the germline V gene are SGHRS and YFSETQ. The ends were cut back, 0 bases at V and 8 bases at J, with 14 bases in the middle. CDR3 DNA: TGCGCCAGCAGCTTGGATCGGGGGGCCTGGGAAAAACTGTTTTTT. Protein: CASSLDRGAWEKLFF. Variable domain in full (rest from reference TRBV5-1 and TRBJ1-4): KAGVTQTPRYLIKTRGQQVTLSCSPISGHRSVSWYQQTPGQGLQFLFEYFSETQRNKGNFPGRFSGRQFSNSRSEMNVSTLELGDSALYLCASSLDRGAWEKLFFGSGTQLSVL.

J is TRBJ1-6 and V is TRBV15; no clear D. Germline V gives CDR1 LNHNV, CDR2 YYDKDF (reference sequence). Trimming stripped 0 bases from V and 6 bases from J, with 12 bases between. This CDR3 has 16 residues. The CDR3: CATSREGSAGNSPLHF. CDR3 coding DNA: TGTGCCACCAGCAGAGAGGGCAGTGCTGGTAATTCACCCCTCCACTTT.

This rearrangement joins TRBV12-5 to TRBJ2-3; D gene uncertain. This CDR3 is 12 amino acids long. Trimming pared 0 bases from V and 11 bases from J, leaving 9 bases between. CDR1 is LGHNT, CDR2 FRNRAP, per germline. CDR3 DNA sequence: TGTGCTAGTGGTTTGGTACTCGGAGAGCAGTATTTT. Translation gives CASGLVLGEQYF.

The rearrangement joins TRBV5-4 to TRBJ1-1; perhaps TRBD1 as D (6 bases). The CDR3 covers 15 residues. Germline V gives CDR1 SGHNT, CDR2 YYREEE (reference sequence). V dropped 3 bases and J dropped 1 base, with 13 bases sitting between them. CDR3 sequence (DNA): TGTGCCAGCAGCTGGGTGACAGGTCCGAACACTGAAGCTTTCTTT. It yields the protein CASSWVTGPNTEAFF.

This clone was picked up one time. J is TRBJ2-7 and V is TRBV6-5, with TRBD2 as a possible D gene (5 bases). CDR1 is MNHEY and CDR2 is SVGAGI in the germline V gene. V lost 0 bases and J lost 5, with 17 bases in between. This CDR3 spans 16 amino acids. The CDR3: CASSYSLLALENEQYF. Here the CDR3 DNA reads TGTGCCAGCAGTTACTCGCTTCTCGCACTAGAAAACGAGCAGTACTTC.

Only one count was recorded for this clone. The chain is built from TRBV7-6 and TRBJ2-3; perhaps TRBD2 as D (5 bases). Germline V CDR1 and CDR2: SGHVS, FNYEAQ. V lost 8 bases, J lost 2 bases, and 11 bases lay in between. The CDR3 is 13 amino acids. The CDR3 nucleotides read TGTGCCAGCGGACTCTTCCCCACAGATACGCAGTATTTT. Translating gives CASGLFPTDTQYF.

This sequence joins TRBV7-8 and TRBJ1-2; no firm D call. The germline gives CDR1 SGHVS, CDR2 FQNEAQ. There are 14 residues in the CDR3. V dropped 5 bases and J dropped 3 bases, with 13 bases sitting between them. CDR3 amino acids: CASSQAVSDYGYTF. In DNA, the CDR3 is TGTGCCAGCAGCCAAGCGGTGAGCGACTATGGCTACACCTTC. The whole variable domain, remainder taken from reference TRBV7-8 and TRBJ1-2, is GAGVSQSPRYKVAKRGQDVALRCDPISGHVSLFWYQQALGQGPEFLTYFQNEAQLDKSGLPSDRFFAERPEGSVSTLKIQRTQQEDSAVYLCASSQAVSDYGYTFGSGTRLTVV.

This sequence joins TRBV7-3 and TRBJ1-1; no firm D call. CDR3 length: 15 residues. V was shortened by 1 base and J by 1 base, with 10 bases between the two germline ends. CDR1 is SGHTA, CDR2 FQGTGA, per germline. CDR3 in amino acids: CASSLNPNRNTEAFF. CDR3 coding DNA: TGTGCCAGCAGCTTAAACCCCAACAGGAACACTGAAGCTTTCTTT.

The chain's CDR3 is CASSLNGASGANYGYTF. In DNA, the CDR3 is TGTGCCAGCAGCTTAAACGGGGCCTCAGGGGCCAACTATGGCTACACCTTC. This rearrangement joins TRBV7-9 to TRBJ1-2, with TRBD1 as a possible D gene (6 bases). This CDR3 region has 17 residues. V was clipped by 2 bases and J by 2 bases, with 18 bases between them. The germline V gene has CDR1 SEHNR and CDR2 FQNEAQ (reference sequence).

The V and J genes are TRBV3-1 (or the pseudogene TRBV3-2) and TRBJ1-2; D is uncertain. CDR3 size: 12 residues. Germline CDR1 and CDR2: LGHDT and YNNKEL (reference sequence). Trimming pared 2 bases from V and 3 bases from J, leaving 4 bases between. The CDR3 reads CASSQPYYGYTF. The DNA for the CDR3 is TGTGCCAGCAGCCAACCCTACTATGGCTACACCTTC.

The rearrangement uses TRBV5-6 and TRBJ2-7; D unclear. Trimming stripped 4 bases from V and 0 bases from J, with 14 bases between. In germline, CDR1 is SGHDT, CDR2 YYEEEE. This CDR3 region has 15 residues. CDR3 in DNA: TGTGCCAGCAGCCTCCGGTCCCGGTCCTCCTACGAGCAGTACTTC. As protein: CASSLRSRSSYEQYF.

The chain employs TRBV18 and TRBJ1-2; 10 bases agree with TRBD1. Trimming removed 1 base from V and 2 bases from J; junction bases left unmatched: 10. The CDR3 spans 18 residues. Germline assignment: CDR1 KGHSH and CDR2 LQKENI. The CDR3 DNA is TGTGCCAGCTCACCACGGGAGGGACAGGGGTCGTCCAACTATGGCTACACCTTC. Protein: CASSPREGQGSSNYGYTF.

The CDR3 bases are TGTGCCAGCAGCCCGACCGGGACAGAAGCTTTCTTT. Translated, it gives CASSPTGTEAFF. The chain links TRBV6-5 to TRBJ1-1; D might be TRBD1 (6 bases). The V end lost 6 bases, the J end lost 8 bases, and 13 bases lay between the germline ends. There are 12 residues in the CDR3. Germline CDR1 MNHEY, CDR2 SVGAGI.

The chain recombines TRBV10-2 with TRBJ1-1; 7 bases fit TRBD1. With 6 bases clipped from V and 7 bases from J, the junction kept 5 bases outside the gene matches. CDR3 size: 12 residues. Per the germline V gene, CDR1 is WSHSY and CDR2 is SAAADI. As DNA, the CDR3 is TGCGCCAGCAGAAATACAGGGGTTGAAGCTTTCTTT. It is translated as CASRNTGVEAFF.

The chain joins TRBV7-2 to TRBJ2-3; tentatively, D is TRBD2 (5 bases). Trimming shortened V by 4 bases and J by 4 bases, and 18 bases separated the two germline ends. The CDR3 has 16 amino acids. Germline V CDR1 and CDR2: SGHTA, FQGNSA. The CDR3: CASSSQPGKFSDTQYF. As DNA, the CDR3 is TGTGCCAGCAGCTCCCAGCCCGGGAAGTTTTCAGATACGCAGTATTTT.

The chain recombines TRBV15 with TRBJ1-5; D possibly corresponds to TRBD1 (5 bases). Trimming took off 1 base at V and 9 bases at J, with 22 bases between the two ends. Germline-derived CDR1 and CDR2 are LNHNV and YYDKDF (reference sequence). The CDR3 sequence is 17 residues long. CDR3 sequence (DNA): TGTGCCACCAGCAGAGTGGGCAGGGTGGGCTCGGATGCGCCCCAGCATTTT. It codes for CATSRVGRVGSDAPQHF.

CDR3 sequence: CASSVSPASHEQYF. The CDR3 DNA sequence: TGCGCCAGCAGTGTTAGCCCGGCGTCCCACGAGCAGTACTTC. This chain joins TRBV10-2 and TRBJ2-7; D unclear. Germline V CDR1 and CDR2: WSHSY, SAAADI. The CDR3 has 14 residues. V lost 4 bases, J lost 5 bases, and 15 bases lay in between.

V gene TRBV20-1 combines with J gene TRBJ2-3, with D perhaps TRBD1 (5 bases). The CDR3 is 14 residues long. Germline CDR1 is DFQATT and CDR2 is SNEGSKA (reference sequence). Trimming cost V 3 bases and J 0 bases, with 10 bases left between them. This CDR3 reads CSASDQGSTDTQYF. CDR3 sequence (DNA): TGCAGTGCTAGTGACCAGGGAAGCACAGATACGCAGTATTTT.

Turning to this clone: At one of its ends the junction is not consistent with the germline gene, which may arise from a read error. This sequence joins TRBV3-1 (or the pseudogene TRBV3-2) and TRBJ1-2, with a tentative D call TRBD1 (5 bases). Germline V lookup: CDR1 LGHDT, CDR2 YNNKEL (reference sequence). This CDR3 region has 14 residues. Here the CDR3 reads CASSQVGGAAGASF. CDR3 DNA: TGTGCCAGCAGCCAAGTTGGAGGGGCCGCCGGTGCTTCCTTC.

This chain connects TRBV6-5 to TRBJ1-5; tentatively, D is TRBD1 (6 bases). Per germline, CDR1 MNHEY and CDR2 SVGAGI. The CDR3 sequence is 15 residues long. V was pared by 4 bases and J by 1 base, with 11 bases between. This CDR3 is CASSFRDTSNQPQHF. CDR3 nucleotide sequence: TGTGCCAGCAGTTTCCGGGACACCAGCAATCAGCCCCAGCATTTT.

The chain joins TRBV7-9 to TRBJ1-3; D is possibly TRBD1 (5 bases). Deletions cut 4 bases from V and 4 bases from J, with 14 bases between. CDR1 and CDR2 (germline): SEHNR, FQNEAQ (reference sequence). This CDR3 spans 15 amino acids. DNA for the CDR3: TGTGCCAGCAGCTCCTCCGGGGGAGGGGGAAACACCATATATTTT. Translating gives CASSSSGGGGNTIYF.

This rearrangement joins TRBV7-9 to TRBJ2-3; D is unresolved. Trimming cost V 5 bases and J 2 bases, with 14 bases left between them. This CDR3 is built from 15 residues. The germline gives CDR1 SEHNR, CDR2 FQNEAQ (reference sequence). CDR3 coding DNA: TGTGCCAGCAGCCCTAGGCAGTCCTCCACAGATACGCAGTATTTT. Protein sequence: CASSPRQSSTDTQYF. The variable domain in full, completed from reference TRBV7-9 and TRBJ2-3, reads DTGVSQNPRHKITKRGQNVTFRCDPISEHNRLYWYRQTLGQGPEFLTYFQNEAQLEKSRLLSDRFSAERPKGSFSTLEIQRTEQGDSAMYLCASSPRQSSTDTQYFGPGTRLTVL.

V is TRBV6-5 and J is TRBJ1-2; 9 bases fit TRBD1. Germline loops: CDR1 MNHEY, CDR2 SVGAGI. The CDR3 is 14 residues long. V was pared by 10 bases and J by 4 bases, with 10 bases of the junction left unmatched. CDR3 in amino acids: CATHRDRVSYGYTF. The CDR3 nucleotides read TGTGCCACCCACCGGGACAGGGTGAGCTATGGCTACACCTTC.

The chain joins TRBV18 to TRBJ1-1, with D possibly being TRBD1 (6 bases). Germline V gives CDR1 KGHSH, CDR2 LQKENI. V was cut by 6 bases and J by 4 bases, with 15 bases left in between. CDR3 length equals 14 residues. In nucleotides, the CDR3 is TGTGCCAGCTCGCCAGGGGCTTTGGGCACTGAAGCTTTCTTT. It is translated as CASSPGALGTEAFF.

The chain employs TRBV14 and TRBJ1-2; D call uncertain. Between the trimmed V and J ends, which lost 4 bases and 8 bases, there was a span of 14 bases. The germline gives CDR1 SGHDN, CDR2 FVKESK. This CDR3 has 13 amino acids. In DNA, the CDR3 is TGTGCCAGCAGCCTGATACCACAAATGGGCTACACCTTC. Translated, it gives CASSLIPQMGYTF.

In this sample, this clone turned up a few times. The gene calls are TRBV24-1 and TRBJ1-2; D is possibly TRBD1 (5 bases). The V gene's germline CDR1 is KGHDR and CDR2 SFDVKD. V shed 0 bases and J shed 6 bases, with 10 bases lying between them. This CDR3 comprises 14 residues. DNA for the CDR3: TGTGCCACCAGTGATTTGCGGGGGGTCGATGGCTACACCTTC. Translated: CATSDLRGVDGYTF.

The V and J genes are TRBV5-1 and TRBJ1-2; D is perhaps TRBD1 (6 bases). This CDR3 comprises 13 residues. In germline, CDR1 is SGHRS, CDR2 YFSETQ. V was shortened by 5 bases and J by 2 bases, with 10 bases between the two germline ends. The CDR3 DNA reads TGCGCCAGCAGGTACAGGGAAAACTATGGCTACACCTTC. This codes for CASRYRENYGYTF.

This chain joins TRBV19 and TRBJ2-1; 9 bases agree with TRBD2. Germline assignment: CDR1 LNHDA and CDR2 SQIVND (reference sequence). V was pared by 7 bases and J by 8 bases, with 9 bases of the junction left unmatched. This CDR3 spans 14 amino acids. The CDR3 is CASTPRAGGDEQFF. The DNA of the CDR3 is TGTGCCAGTACCCCGCGGGCGGGGGGGGATGAGCAGTTCTTC.

The CDR3 DNA follows: TGTGCCAGTAGTGCGGGGCCCACTGAAGCTTTCTTT. Translation gives CASSAGPTEAFF. This chain joins TRBV19 and TRBJ1-1; D might be TRBD1 (5 bases). This CDR3 region has 12 residues. V lost 5 bases and J 4 bases, leaving 8 bases between the germline ends. Germline loops: CDR1 LNHDA, CDR2 SQIVND (reference sequence).

V is TRBV5-1 and J is TRBJ1-2; 12 nucleotides line up with TRBD1. J gave up 9 bases and V 2 bases, and 8 bases lay outside the gene matches. CDR1 SGHRS and CDR2 YFSETQ come from the germline V gene. The CDR3 loop spans 15 amino acids. The DNA of the CDR3 is TGCGCCAGCAGCTTAGCAGGGACAGGGGGCGAGCGCTACACCTTC. Translation gives CASSLAGTGGERYTF.

In its sample, this clone was seen once. The chain has TRBV30 and TRBJ1-6; D is perhaps TRBD1 (5 bases). The V gene lost 2 bases and the J gene lost 10 bases, with 9 bases spanning the gap. The CDR3 has 12 amino acids. Germline CDR1 and CDR2: GTSNPN and SVGIG (reference sequence). CDR3 in DNA: TGTGCCTGGAGTCGGACACAATCACCCCTCCACTTT. Translating it yields CAWSRTQSPLHF.

The chain recombines TRBV3-1 (or the pseudogene TRBV3-2) with TRBJ2-2, with a tentative D call TRBD1 (7 bases). The CDR3 contains 15 residues. V was clipped by 10 bases and J by 5 bases, with 20 bases between them. CDR1 LGHDT and CDR2 YNNKEL come from the germline V gene (reference sequence). CDR3 DNA: TGTGCCACCCATCGACAGGGAGGTAAAACCGGGGAGCTGTTTTTT. As protein: CATHRQGGKTGELFF.